The present T cell receptor (beta chain) was sequenced within a study of T cell repertoires in cytomegalovirus infection. Study as a whole: Recently described HLA-C-restricted plus well-studied HLA-B-restricted CMV epitopes were used.

A single record per CDR3 protein comes from TCRdb applying MiXCR to the reads. Of roughly 220,000 distinct CDR3 sequences in the sample, roughly 34% were seen once. With V trimmed by 6 bases and J by 12 bases, 12 bases remained unmatched. Germline lookup yields CDR1 SGHTA and CDR2 FQGNSA. The CDR3 has 14 residues. This clonotype has more than one count but fewer than ten. Its antigen is unidentified. This chain connects TRBV7-2 to TRBJ2-1; 9 positions agree with TRBD2. The sequencing here drew on CD8+ T cells from cultured PBMCs, taken from culture after CMV antigen stimulation. The receptor's source is a human donor in good health (CMV status not recorded). Some clones in this sample may be carry-over from other donors' samples. The CDR3 sequence is CASSFSSGAHPQFF. CDR3 coding DNA: TGTGCCAGCAGTTTCTCTAGCGGGGCCCACCCGCAGTTCTTC.